Following are 10 T cell receptor beta chains from one sample sequenced in a study of blood T cell repertoires in COVID-19. Generated by immunoSEQ multiplex PCR, the TCRdb table keeps only in-frame clones and is missing some. The table shows around 100,000 clones, with 70% to 90% occurring only once. Input material: peripheral blood. Source of these receptors: a woman between 45 and 60 years old with acute or convalescent COVID-19.

The rearrangement joins TRBV28 to TRBJ1-1; 9 nucleotides agree with TRBD1. The CDR3 extends over 12 amino acids. V lost 8 bases and J lost 7; bases outside the gene matches: 5. Germline V gene lookup returns CDR1 MDHEN and CDR2 SYDVKM. CDR3: CASSGGQGEAFF. In nucleotides, the CDR3 is TGTGCCAGCTCAGGGGGACAGGGTGAAGCTTTCTTT. The full variable domain, with the rest looked up from reference TRBV28 and TRBJ1-1, is DVKVTQSSRYLVKRTGEKVFLECVQDMDHENMFWYRQDPGLGLRLIYFSYDVKMKEKGDIPEGYSVSREKKERFSLILESASTNQTSMYLCASSGGQGEAFFGQGTRLTVV.

V gene TRBV27 combines with J gene TRBJ1-1; TRBD1 is a possible D gene (5 bases). The germline V gene has CDR1 MNHEY and CDR2 SMNVEV (reference sequence). This CDR3 comprises 13 residues. V gave up 5 bases and J gave up 5 bases, with 12 bases separating them. The CDR3 protein is CASSPQGRTEAFF. DNA of the CDR3: TGTGCCAGCAGTCCCCAGGGAAGGACTGAAGCTTTCTTT.

V and J are TRBV9 and TRBJ1-2, with TRBD1 identical over 12 bases. The V gene's germline CDR1 is SGDLS and CDR2 YYNGEE. Germline trimming cut 2 bases from V and 7 bases from J; bases unmatched to any gene: 6. The CDR3 totals 15 residues. The chain's CDR3 is CASSVQGQGASGYTF. The CDR3 DNA sequence: TGTGCCAGCAGCGTCCAGGGACAGGGGGCTAGTGGCTACACCTTC.

This clone was observed a few times. The chain has TRBV28 and TRBJ1-1; D uncertain. CDR1 is MDHEN and CDR2 is SYDVKM in the germline V gene. V lost 6 bases to trimming and J lost 1 base, with 12 bases between them. The CDR3 covers 14 residues. The CDR3 nucleotides are TGTGCCAGCAGCCCCCACGGGAAGAACACTGAAGCTTTCTTT. Its translation: CASSPHGKNTEAFF.

The rearrangement links TRBV3-1 (or the pseudogene TRBV3-2) to TRBJ2-6; 7 bases align to TRBD1. With 4 bases clipped from V and 0 bases from J, the junction kept 9 bases outside the gene matches. Germline CDR1 LGHDT, CDR2 YNNKEL (reference sequence). This CDR3 region has 18 residues. DNA of the CDR3: TGTGCCAGCAGCCCTACGGGACAGCTTGTCTCTGGGGCCAACGTCCTGACTTTC. Translated: CASSPTGQLVSGANVLTF.

The J gene is TRBJ1-1, the V gene TRBV28; 9 bases fit TRBD1. This CDR3 is 14 amino acids long. Germline CDR1 is MDHEN and CDR2 is SYDVKM. With V trimmed by 6 bases and J by 6 bases, 8 bases remained unmatched. The CDR3 DNA is TGTGCCAGCAGCTGGGACAGGGACTTTGCTGAAGCTTTCTTT. Its protein product is CASSWDRDFAEAFF.

This clone has more than one count but fewer than ten. The chain combines TRBV11-2 with TRBJ1-3, with 7 positions matching TRBD1. The length of the CDR3 is 16 residues. Per the germline V gene, CDR1 is SGHAT and CDR2 is FQNNGV. V shed 5 bases, J shed 2 bases, and the junction held 9 bases outside the gene matches. As DNA, the CDR3 is TGTGCCAGCAGCACATACAGGGGAGAGCCTGGAAACACCATATATTTT. This translates into CASSTYRGEPGNTIYF. The full variable domain, rest sourced from reference TRBV11-2 and TRBJ1-3, is EAGVAQSPRYKIIEKRQSVAFWCNPISGHATLYWYQQILGQGPKLLIQFQNNGVVDDSQLPKDRFSAERLKGVDSTLKIQPAKLEDSAVYLCASSTYRGEPGNTIYFGEGSWLTVV.

This clone was seen repeatedly, ten times or more. The CDR3 nucleotides are TGCGCCAGCAGCCAAGGGCAGGGGGTTAATTCACCCCTCCACTTT. It yields the protein CASSQGQGVNSPLHF. The V call is TRBV4-3, the J call TRBJ1-6, with TRBD1 matching over 7 bases. This CDR3 contains 15 residues. J gave up 6 bases and V 1 base, and 3 bases lay outside the gene matches. Per the germline V gene, CDR1 is LGHNA and CDR2 is YSLEER.

A single count supports this clone. V gene TRBV6-5 combines with J gene TRBJ1-6; TRBD1 agrees at 7 bases. The CDR3 extends over 15 amino acids. Trimming removed 4 bases from V and 5 bases from J; junction bases left unmatched: 5. Germline lookup yields CDR1 MNHEY and CDR2 SVGAGI. The CDR3 nucleotides read TGTGCCAGCAGTTTCGGACAGGCCGATAATTCACCCCTCCACTTT. Translated, it gives CASSFGQADNSPLHF.

The rearrangement links TRBV19 to TRBJ1-1; a possible D gene is TRBD1 (6 bases). CDR1 and CDR2 (germline): LNHDA, SQIVND (reference sequence). Between the trimmed V and J ends, which lost 8 bases and 6 bases, there was a span of 19 bases. This CDR3 region has 14 residues. The CDR3 sequence is CASQVRGAKAEAFF. CDR3 coding DNA: TGTGCCAGTCAGGTCCGGGGGGCGAAAGCTGAAGCTTTCTTT.